These T cell receptor beta chains were read from a single sample in a study of blood T cell repertoires in COVID-19. Using immunoSEQ multiplex PCR, the repertoire was profiled, and TCRdb retains in-frame clones only, with some absent. The data contain 200,000 to 250,000 clones, about 86% of them seen just once; the ten biggest clones take up more than 2.5%. The sequencing sample was made of peripheral blood. The receptors come from a young woman who had recovered from COVID-19. CDR3s include the opening cysteine and the closing phenylalanine or tryptophan. D genes are given only for firm matches. Only part of the rows carry a size: once, few, many, or a class if the clone is expanded.

clone_size	d_call	v_call	j_call	cdr3_aa	cdr3_nt
.	.	TRBV29-1	TRBJ1-1	CSVKGGMNTEAFF	TGCAGCGTTAAGGGAGGGATGAACACTGAAGCTTTCTTT
.	TRBD2	TRBV7-2	TRBJ2-7	CASSLTSGGAASYEQYF	TGTGCCAGCAGCTTAACTAGCGGGGGGGCTGCTTCCTACGAGCAGTACTTC
.	TRBD1	TRBV4-1	TRBJ1-1	CASSHDRGLNTEAFF	TGCGCCAGCAGCCACGACAGGGGACTGAACACTGAAGCTTTCTTT
.	.	TRBV5-4	TRBJ1-1	CASSLSTVSAEAFF	TGTGCCAGCAGCTTGAGTACAGTAAGTGCTGAAGCTTTCTTT
.	.	TRBV7-3	TRBJ2-3	CASSLTFLGRPTQYF	TGTGCCAGCAGCTTAACGTTCCTGGGCCGTCCTACGCAGTATTTT
.	TRBD2	TRBV5-3	TRBJ2-1	CARSFCRVERGGNNEQFF	TGTGCCAGAAGCTTTTGCCGCGTCGAGCGGGGGGGTAACAATGAGCAGTTCTTC
.	.	TRBV6-2/TRBV6-3	TRBJ1-1	CASSSYAGGAFF	TGTGCCAGCAGTTCGTACGCCGGGGGAGCTTTCTTT
.	.	TRBV5-1	TRBJ1-1	CASSLDDTGITEAFF	TGCGCCAGCAGCTTGGACGACACAGGGATCACTGAAGCTTTCTTT
.	.	TRBV7-9	TRBJ2-1	CASSLAAGQFDEQFF	TGTGCCAGCAGCTTAGCGGCGGGACAGTTCGATGAGCAGTTCTTC
.	.	TRBV7-6	TRBJ2-1	CASSLDPGVNEQFF	TGTGCCAGCAGCTTAGATCCGGGGGTTAATGAGCAGTTCTTC
.	.	TRBV21-1	TRBJ2-2	CANTPAVNTGELFF	TGTGCCAACACTCCGGCGGTGAACACCGGGGAGCTGTTTTTT
.	.	TRBV6-5	TRBJ1-1	CASSYVPPGNTEAFF	TGTGCCAGCAGTTATGTCCCCCCCGGGAACACTGAAGCTTTCTTT
many	.	TRBV9	TRBJ1-3	CASSVTGPLSGNTIYF	TGTGCCAGCAGCGTGACAGGTCCCCTCTCTGGAAACACCATATATTTT
.	.	TRBV27	TRBJ2-7	CASSYRPGAFYEQYF	TGTGCCAGCAGTTATCGCCCAGGGGCCTTCTACGAGCAGTACTTC
.	TRBD1	TRBV4-1	TRBJ1-6	CASSKDRGYNSPLHF	TGCGCCAGCAGCAAGGACAGGGGGTATAATTCACCCCTCCACTTT
.	TRBD1	TRBV12-3/TRBV12-4	TRBJ1-2	CASSLTGDGGYTF	TGTGCCAGCAGTTTAACAGGGGATGGGGGCTACACCTTC
.	TRBD2	TRBV3-1/TRBV3-2	TRBJ2-5	CASSHGLAGGLNQETQYF	TGTGCCAGCAGTCATGGACTAGCGGGGGGTCTAAACCAAGAGACCCAGTACTTC
.	TRBD2	TRBV9	TRBJ2-2	CASSSLRGGRAGELFF	TGTGCCAGCAGCTCTCTCCGGGGAGGGAGGGCCGGGGAGCTGTTTTTT
.	TRBD2	TRBV19	TRBJ2-2	CASMVGRGPGELFF	TGTGCCAGTATGGTAGGGAGGGGTCCCGGGGAGCTGTTTTTT
.	.	TRBV11-2	TRBJ1-6	CASSFKETASRALHF	TGTGCCAGCAGCTTCAAGGAGACGGCTTCGAGGGCCCTCCACTTT
once	TRBD1	TRBV7-7	TRBJ1-1	CASSSSTGGEAFF	TGTGCCAGCAGCTCCAGTACAGGGGGCGAAGCTTTCTTT
.	TRBD1	TRBV27	TRBJ1-2	CASSLWRDSFYGYTF	TGTGCCAGCAGTTTATGGAGGGACAGCTTCTATGGCTACACCTTC
once	.	TRBV7-3	TRBJ1-6	CASKEGQLYNSPLHF	TGTGCCAGCAAGGAAGGACAGTTGTATAATTCACCCCTCCACTTT
.	.	TRBV5-8	TRBJ1-1	CASSLRNTEAFF	TGTGCCAGCAGCTTGCGGAACACTGAAGCTTTCTTT
.	.	TRBV2	TRBJ2-2	CASTLRGSTGELFF	TGTGCCAGCACCCTCCGGGGGTCCACCGGGGAGCTGTTTTTT
.	.	TRBV14	TRBJ1-6	CASSQDQTVTGLPYNSPLHF	TGTGCCAGCAGCCAAGATCAAACAGTTACCGGCCTCCCCTATAATTCACCCCTCCACTTT
.	.	TRBV4-1	TRBJ2-1	CASSQGTRESYNEQFF	TGCGCCAGCAGCCAAGGAACTAGAGAGTCCTACAATGAGCAGTTCTTC
.	.	TRBV6-5	TRBJ2-3	CASSRRQAHTDTQYF	TGTGCCAGCAGCAGGAGACAGGCCCACACAGATACGCAGTATTTT
.	TRBD1	TRBV13	TRBJ1-2	CASREGQGHGYTF	TGTGCCAGCAGGGAGGGACAGGGGCATGGCTACACCTTC
once	TRBD1	TRBV7-9	TRBJ2-3	CASSLETGVFTDTQYF	TGTGCCAGCAGCTTAGAAACAGGGGTTTTTACAGATACGCAGTATTTT
.	.	TRBV29-1	TRBJ1-2	CSVPGAGAYNGYTF	TGCAGCGTTCCAGGGGCGGGGGCGTATAATGGCTACACCTTC
.	TRBD1	TRBV5-8	TRBJ2-3	CASTLSGTGVWGTDTQYF	TGTGCCTCAACCCTATCCGGGACAGGGGTGTGGGGCACAGATACGCAGTATTTT
.	TRBD2	TRBV13	TRBJ2-5	CASSSLAGGRETQYF	TGTGCCAGCAGTTCACTAGCGGGGGGGCGAGAGACCCAGTACTTC
once	.	TRBV5-4	TRBJ1-2	CASSTVGVEYGYTF	TGTGCCAGCAGCACCGTAGGGGTGGAGTATGGCTACACCTTC
.	.	TRBV28	TRBJ1-2	CASSSGRSGYTF	TGTGCCAGCAGTTCGGGGAGGTCGGGCTACACCTTC
.	.	TRBV6-5	TRBJ1-5	CASSMTGTNQPQHF	TGTGCCAGCAGCATGACAGGTACCAATCAGCCCCAGCATTTT
.	.	TRBV11-2	TRBJ2-7	CASSFRGYEQYF	TGTGCCAGCAGCTTTCGAGGCTACGAGCAGTACTTC
.	TRBD2	TRBV4-3	TRBJ2-3	CASSQATSGGAYTQYF	TGCGCCAGCAGCCAAGCGACTAGCGGGGGGGCATATACGCAGTATTTT
.	TRBD1	TRBV4-2	TRBJ1-2	CASSPGQGEIGYTF	TGTGCCAGCAGCCCGGGACAGGGGGAAATTGGCTACACCTTC
.	TRBD1	TRBV27	TRBJ2-7	CASSYSTGGFYEQYF	TGTGCCAGCAGTTATTCGACAGGGGGCTTTTACGAGCAGTACTTC
once	TRBD1	TRBV7-9	TRBJ1-6	CASSLYFGTDNSPLHF	TGTGCCAGCAGCCTGTACTTCGGGACAGATAATTCACCCCTCCACTTT